Listed here are 12 T cell receptor beta chains from one sample, sequenced in a study of T cell responses to AZD1222 COVID-19 vaccine. Sequenced by immunoSEQ multiplex PCR; TCRdb stores in-frame clones only, minus some. This sample has 120,000 or so clones, with 85% to 95% found just once. Sequenced here: peripheral blood, sampled 28 days after the second AZD1222 dose. The receptors shown here come from an adult who received the AZD1222 COVID-19 vaccine.

The chain is built from TRBV7-9 and TRBJ1-1; D is possibly TRBD1 (6 bases). Germline CDR1 is SEHNR and CDR2 is FQNEAQ (reference sequence). The CDR3 spans 16 residues. Deletions cut 5 bases from V and 1 base from J, with 17 bases between. CDR3 sequence (DNA): TGTGCCAGCAGCGCCCGGGACACGGAGAGGAACACTGAAGCTTTCTTT. The encoded protein is CASSARDTERNTEAFF.

The chain is built from TRBV27 and TRBJ2-3, with D possibly being TRBD2 (6 bases). Trimming shortened V by 8 bases and J by 3 bases, and 15 bases separated the two germline ends. CDR1 MNHEY and CDR2 SMNVEV come from the germline V gene (reference sequence). CDR3 length: 14 residues. DNA of the CDR3: TGTGCCAGCGGCCGACTAGAGAATACAGATACGCAGTATTTT. Its protein product is CASGRLENTDTQYF.

This chain connects TRBV5-4 to TRBJ2-5; D gene uncertain. Germline V gene lookup returns CDR1 SGHNT and CDR2 YYREEE (reference sequence). Deletions cut 3 bases from V and 5 bases from J, with 14 bases between. CDR3 length equals 14 residues. CDR3 in DNA: TGTGCCAGCAGCTCTGGCCCGGAGAGGGAGACCCAGTACTTC. This gives the protein CASSSGPERETQYF.

This rearrangement joins TRBV14 to TRBJ2-7, with D possibly being TRBD2 (5 bases). Germline V gene lookup returns CDR1 SGHDN and CDR2 FVKESK. The CDR3 is made up of 12 amino acids. Trimming took 4 bases from V and 6 from J, leaving 10 bases between them. CDR3 coding DNA: TGTGCCAGCAGCCCAGTAGAGGGCGAGCAGTACTTC. This translates into CASSPVEGEQYF. Based on the CDR3 plus reference TRBV14 and TRBJ2-7, the full variable domain is EAGVTQFPSHSVIEKGQTVTLRCDPISGHDNLYWYRRVMGKEIKFLLHFVKESKQDESGMPNNRFLAERTGGTYSTLKVQPAELEDSGVYFCASSPVEGEQYFGPGTRLTVT.

The J gene is TRBJ1-1, the V gene TRBV3-1 (or the pseudogene TRBV3-2); D not resolved. The CDR3 is made up of 12 amino acids. Per germline, CDR1 LGHDT and CDR2 YNNKEL (reference sequence). Trimming removed 4 bases from V and 11 bases from J, with 14 bases in between. The CDR3 DNA reads TGTGCCAGCAGCCCCCTAGGGTCTGTGGCTTTCTTT. It is translated as CASSPLGSVAFF.

CDR3 residues: CASSPEWETQYF. DNA for the CDR3: TGTGCCAGCAGCCCAGAGTGGGAGACCCAGTACTTC. The rearrangement uses TRBV3-1 (or the pseudogene TRBV3-2) and TRBJ2-5; D gene uncertain. Germline CDR1 is LGHDT and CDR2 is YNNKEL (reference sequence). The CDR3 spans 12 residues. V dropped 4 bases and J dropped 5 bases, with 8 bases sitting between them.

CDR3 bases: TGTGCCAGCAGCATCGACAGGGACAACGAGCAGTACTTC. This sequence encodes CASSIDRDNEQYF. This chain joins TRBV5-6 and TRBJ2-7; 7 nucleotides align to TRBD1. This CDR3 contains 13 residues. Trimming took 4 bases from V and 5 from J; bases not matched to a gene: 6. Per germline, CDR1 SGHDT and CDR2 YYEEEE. Using reference TRBV5-6 and TRBJ2-7 for the parts outside the CDR3, the full variable domain is DAGVTQSPTHLIKTRGQQVTLRCSPKSGHDTVSWYQQALGQGPQFIFQYYEEEERQRGNFPDRFSGHQFPNYSSELNVNALLLGDSALYLCASSIDRDNEQYFGPGTRLTVT.

The genes are TRBV24-1 and TRBJ2-3, with TRBD2 matching over 7 bases. Per the germline V gene, CDR1 is KGHDR and CDR2 is SFDVKD. This CDR3 comprises 17 residues. V was pared by 0 bases and J by 4 bases, with 9 bases of the junction left unmatched. The CDR3 bases are TGTGCCACCAGTGATTTGATACTAGCGTCCCACCCAGATACGCAGTATTTT. Its translation is CATSDLILASHPDTQYF.

The V and J genes are TRBV6-5 and TRBJ1-1; tentative D call: TRBD1 (5 bases). Trimming took 6 bases from V and 13 from J, leaving 27 bases between them. Germline CDR1 MNHEY, CDR2 SVGAGI. This CDR3 comprises 15 residues. The DNA of the CDR3 is TGTGCCAGCAGGATACAACCGACAGACCTCAGTGAATTTTTCTTT. Translation gives CASRIQPTDLSEFFF.

The V call is TRBV25-1, the J call TRBJ1-1; the D is unclear. V was trimmed by 7 bases and J by 5 bases, leaving 17 bases between them. The CDR3 runs 14 residues. The germline V gene has CDR1 MGHDK and CDR2 SYGVNS. This CDR3 reads CASTSGSMGTEAFF. DNA for the CDR3: TGTGCCAGCACATCAGGTTCCATGGGAACTGAAGCTTTCTTT.

This sequence joins TRBV9 and TRBJ1-2, with D possibly matching TRBD1 (6 bases). The CDR3 is made up of 16 amino acids. Germline V lookup: CDR1 SGDLS, CDR2 YYNGEE. V shed 4 bases and J shed 4 bases, with 20 bases lying between them. CDR3 nucleotide sequence: TGTGCCAGCAGCAATCCCACAGGGATTAAAGGCTATGGCTACACCTTC. Protein: CASSNPTGIKGYGYTF.

V gene TRBV7-3 combines with J gene TRBJ2-3, with 7 bases identical to TRBD2. The CDR3 is made up of 15 amino acids. With 2 bases clipped from V and 1 base from J, the junction kept 3 bases outside the gene matches. Germline lookup yields CDR1 SGHTA and CDR2 FQGTGA. CDR3 region: CASSLRGRGTDTQYF. The CDR3 DNA reads TGTGCCAGCAGCTTACGTGGGAGGGGCACAGATACGCAGTATTTT.